The 21 T cell receptor beta chains below were found in one sample sequenced in a study of vaccination and CD4 T cells after COVID-19. Using its own MiXCR run on the PCR reads, TCRdb lists one record per CDR3 protein. The sample lists about 21,000 distinct CDR3 sequences; around three fifths were seen once. The sequencing used CD4+ T cells from blood, collected before SARS-CoV-2 vaccination. These receptors were obtained from a human donor who had recovered from COVID-19.

The V gene is TRBV2, the J gene TRBJ1-5; tentatively, D is TRBD1 (5 bases). The CDR3 spans 12 residues. The germline CDR1 and CDR2 sequences are SNHLY and FYNNEI. CDR3 protein: CGSGVGNQPQHF. CDR3 nucleotides: TGTGGGTCGGGGGTAGGAAATCAGCCCCAGCATTTT.

This clonotype was found a few times. The gene calls are TRBV5-1 and TRBJ2-7, with D uncertain. The CDR3 loop spans 13 amino acids. The ends were cut back, 6 bases at V and 4 bases at J, with 14 bases in the middle. CDR1 is SGHRS, CDR2 YFSETQ, per germline. The CDR3 region is CASNEERSYEQYF. The CDR3, as DNA: TGCGCCAGCAACGAGGAAAGGAGTTACGAGCAGTACTTC.

The table lists this clonotype with a few counts. The CDR3 is CSPEMPGRDNSPLHF. CDR3 coding DNA: TGCAGTCCCGAGATGCCGGGACGCGATAATTCACCCCTCCACTTT. The J gene is TRBJ1-6, the V gene TRBV20-1; the D gene is possibly TRBD1 (5 bases). The CDR3 is 15 residues long. V was clipped by 8 bases and J by 5 bases, with 19 bases between them. In germline, CDR1 is DFQATT, CDR2 SNEGSKA (reference sequence).

This clonotype was seen a handful of times. This chain connects TRBV19 to TRBJ1-5; D gene unclear. This CDR3 has 14 amino acids. V gave up 3 bases and J gave up 6 bases, with 12 bases separating them. CDR1 is LNHDA, CDR2 SQIVND, per germline (reference sequence). CDR3 in amino acids: CASSILAGGQPQHF. CDR3 nucleotides: TGTGCCAGTAGTATTTTGGCAGGAGGTCAGCCCCAGCATTTT.

The table lists this clonotype with a count of one. In DNA, the CDR3 is TGCAGCGCCCAGTTTCCCCCCTACTACGAGCAGTACTTC. Residues: CSAQFPPYYEQYF. The J gene is TRBJ2-7, the V gene TRBV20-1; unclear D gene. Germline V gene data show CDR1 as DFQATT and CDR2 as SNEGSKA (reference sequence). The CDR3 contains 13 residues.

This chain links TRBV24-1 with TRBJ2-1; the match to TRBD1 covers 7 bases. V lost 0 bases, J lost 6 bases, and 4 bases stayed unmatched. The length of the CDR3 is 15 residues. Germline V gives CDR1 KGHDR, CDR2 SFDVKD. The CDR3 protein is CATSDLSYRGNEQFF. The CDR3 DNA reads TGTGCCACCAGTGATTTGAGCTACAGGGGCAATGAGCAGTTCTTC.

The V call is TRBV6-1, the J call TRBJ2-7; TRBD1 is a possible D gene (5 bases). The CDR3 covers 13 residues. The V gene's germline CDR1 is MNHNS and CDR2 SASEGT. Between the trimmed V and J ends, which lost 11 bases and 0 bases, there was a span of 14 bases. CDR3 in amino acids: CASRAASSYEQYF. In DNA form, the CDR3 reads TGTGCCTCCAGGGCAGCTAGCTCCTACGAGCAGTACTTC.

The genes are TRBV21-1 and TRBJ2-5; the table's D call, TRBD2, has no DNA check behind it. TRBV21-1 is a recognized pseudogene. This CDR3 has 15 amino acids. The CDR3 DNA reads TGTGCCAGCAGCAAGTCACTAGCGGGAGAAGAGACCCAGTACTTC. It encodes CASSKSLAGEETQYF.

The chain combines TRBV19 with TRBJ2-1; 12 nucleotides agree with TRBD1. Looked up from germline, CDR1 is LNHDA and CDR2 is SQIVND (reference sequence). This CDR3 contains 16 residues. With V trimmed by 9 bases and J by 9 bases, 15 bases remained unmatched. The CDR3 DNA reads TGTGCCAGCCGAGAAACCACGGGACAGGGGGCGAGTGAGCAGTTCTTC. Translated, it gives CASRETTGQGASEQFF.

This clonotype occurred a few times. J is TRBJ2-7 and V is TRBV6-5; 15 bases are shared with TRBD2. V lost 2 bases and J lost 2; bases outside the gene matches: 7. The CDR3 totals 18 residues. Germline CDR1 reads MNHEY; CDR2 reads SVGAGI. The CDR3 DNA is TGTGCCAGCAGTTACAGCCCGGGACTAGCGGGAGGCGCCTACGAGCAGTACTTC. Its protein is CASSYSPGLAGGAYEQYF.

The chain joins TRBV27 to TRBJ1-6, with TRBD1 matching 8 bases. The J segment lost 0 bases and the V segment lost 10 bases, leaving 11 bases of the junction unmatched. CDR1 MNHEY and CDR2 SMNVEV come from the germline V gene (reference sequence). This CDR3 spans 17 amino acids. CDR3 amino acids: CATSRQGISSYNSPLHF. CDR3 nucleotide sequence: TGTGCCACATCAAGACAGGGGATTAGCTCCTATAATTCACCCCTCCACTTT.

The V call is TRBV7-2, the J call TRBJ2-7; D unclear. Germline values: CDR1 SGHTA, CDR2 FQGNSA. V was trimmed by 0 bases and J by 6 bases, leaving 9 bases between them. The CDR3 totals 13 residues. The CDR3 region has the DNA TGTGCCAGCAGCTTAGCCCCCCCGTCCGAGCAGTACTTC. Amino acid sequence: CASSLAPPSEQYF.

This clonotype was seen only a few times. This CDR3 reads CASSIGLSRDNQPQHF. The DNA of the CDR3 is TGTGCCAGTAGTATCGGGTTGAGCAGGGACAATCAGCCCCAGCATTTT. The rearrangement joins TRBV19 to TRBJ1-5, with D tentatively TRBD1 (5 bases). CDR1 LNHDA and CDR2 SQIVND come from the germline V gene (reference sequence). The CDR3 has 16 amino acids. With 3 bases removed from V and 3 bases from J, the gap between germline ends came to 15 bases.

CDR3 sequence: CSARPGGLNYGYTF. CDR3 bases: TGCAGTGCTAGACCTGGGGGATTGAACTATGGCTACACCTTC. The rearrangement uses TRBV20-1 and TRBJ1-2; a weak D match, TRBD1 (5 bases). V lost 2 bases and J lost 2, with 12 bases in between. The CDR3 extends over 14 amino acids. CDR1 is DFQATT and CDR2 is SNEGSKA in the germline V gene (reference sequence).

This rearrangement joins TRBV25-1 to TRBJ1-5; possibly TRBD1 for D (5 bases). The CDR3 sequence is 15 residues long. Trimming removed 6 bases from V and 6 bases from J, with 18 bases in between. Germline CDR1 and CDR2: MGHDK and SYGVNS. In DNA, the CDR3 is TGTGCCAGCAGGAGGAGATCGGGGGAGAGTCAGCCCCAGCATTTT. This sequence encodes CASRRRSGESQPQHF.

The chain carries TRBV28 and TRBJ1-5, with D possibly TRBD1 on 5 matching bases. Germline-derived CDR1 and CDR2 are MDHEN and SYDVKM. This CDR3 is built from 14 residues. With 3 bases removed from V and 4 bases from J, the gap between germline ends came to 10 bases. The CDR3 DNA reads as TGTGCCAGCAGTTTCGGCAGGGAGAATCAGCCCCAGCATTTT. This encodes CASSFGRENQPQHF.

The J gene is TRBJ2-2, the V gene TRBV20-1, with TRBD1 as a possible D gene (6 bases). Per germline, CDR1 DFQATT and CDR2 SNEGSKA (reference sequence). V gave up 7 bases and J gave up 3 bases, with 12 bases separating them. The CDR3 runs to 13 residues. DNA of the CDR3: TGCAGTGTGGGCAGGGGATACACCGGGGAGCTGTTTTTT. Translation gives CSVGRGYTGELFF.

The chain couples TRBV19 to TRBJ1-1, with no clear D. This CDR3 is built from 15 residues. Trimming shortened V by 9 bases and J by 1 base, and 18 bases separated the two germline ends. Germline CDR1 LNHDA, CDR2 SQIVND (reference sequence). CDR3 amino acids: CASTPLGQPNTEAFF. CDR3 nucleotide sequence: TGTGCCAGCACCCCCCTCGGGCAGCCGAACACTGAAGCTTTCTTT. The full variable domain, with the rest looked up from reference TRBV19 and TRBJ1-1, is DGGITQSPKYLFRKEGQNVTLSCEQNLNHDAMYWYRQDPGQGLRLIYYSQIVNDFQKGDIAEGYSVSREKKESFPLTVTSAQKNPTAFYLCASTPLGQPNTEAFFGQGTRLTVV.

This sequence joins TRBV12-3 or TRBV12-4 and TRBJ1-1; no definite D call. This CDR3 spans 12 amino acids. Trimming left V 7 bases short and J 7 bases short, with 13 bases between. The CDR3: CASKIRRLEAFF. The CDR3 DNA sequence: TGTGCCAGCAAGATCCGGCGACTTGAAGCTTTCTTT.

The CDR3, as DNA: TGTGCCACCAGTGATCGAGGGGAAGGGGATCAGCCCCAGCATTTT. This translates into CATSDRGEGDQPQHF. V and J are TRBV24-1 and TRBJ1-5; D is perhaps TRBD1 (5 bases). Trimming removed 3 bases from V and 5 bases from J, with 13 bases in between. The germline CDR1 and CDR2 sequences are KGHDR and SFDVKD. The length of the CDR3 is 15 residues.

This clonotype was detected only a few times. The chain employs TRBV20-1 and TRBJ1-2, with D perhaps TRBD1 (6 bases). The CDR3 runs 14 residues. V gave up 0 bases and J gave up 7 bases, with 15 bases separating them. Germline V gene sequence: CDR1 DFQATT, CDR2 SNEGSKA (reference sequence). The CDR3 reads CSARDLRDTPGYTF. In nucleotides, the CDR3 is TGCAGTGCTAGAGACCTCCGGGACACCCCTGGCTACACCTTC.